This T cell receptor beta chain comes out of a study of blood T cell repertoires in COVID-19. Study at large: Acute-phase and convalescent COVID-19 samples originated in the United States, Italy and Spain.

Original handling: Researchers report that nucleated cell counts were estimated from reference gene primer amplification. Method: immunoSEQ multiplex PCR; TCRdb's copy keeps in-frame clones and lacks some. V and J calls and clone size are those listed in that table; D and trimming were worked out from the DNA. The sample lists 250,000 to 350,000 clones, 84% occurring once. V shed 7 bases and J 5 bases; nucleotides not matched to a gene: 10. The CDR3 runs 15 residues. Germline-derived CDR1 and CDR2 are SGHNT and YENEEA. The sequence was obtained from a human donor with COVID-19, enrolled during active disease. The donor label of this sample is uncertain. The chain combines TRBV11-3 with TRBJ2-2, with TRBD2 identical over 7 bases. Sample: peripheral blood. This CDR3 is CASTLGGGVTGELFF. The CDR3 region has the DNA TGTGCCAGCACCCTTGGGGGGGGAGTGACCGGGGAGCTGTTTTTT.